Ten or more counts support the clone carrying this T cell receptor (beta chain). TCRdb analysed the reads with MiXCR anew, one entry per CDR3 protein. The repertoire has 290,000 or so distinct CDR3 sequences, around 9.1% of them found once; the top ten carry less than 3%. This sample was taken from a study of T cell repertoires in cytomegalovirus infection. Trimming shortened V by 7 bases and J by 5 bases, and 12 bases separated the two germline ends. CDR3 length: 13 residues. The chain joins TRBV12-3 or TRBV12-4 to TRBJ1-5; D is unresolved. The sequencing input was PBMCs. This receptor was taken from a human donor in good health (CMV status not recorded). Some clones in this sample may be carry-over from other donors' samples. As DNA, the CDR3 is TGTGCCAGCACCATGGGAACTCATCAGCCCCAGCATTTT. Translated, it gives CASTMGTHQPQHF.